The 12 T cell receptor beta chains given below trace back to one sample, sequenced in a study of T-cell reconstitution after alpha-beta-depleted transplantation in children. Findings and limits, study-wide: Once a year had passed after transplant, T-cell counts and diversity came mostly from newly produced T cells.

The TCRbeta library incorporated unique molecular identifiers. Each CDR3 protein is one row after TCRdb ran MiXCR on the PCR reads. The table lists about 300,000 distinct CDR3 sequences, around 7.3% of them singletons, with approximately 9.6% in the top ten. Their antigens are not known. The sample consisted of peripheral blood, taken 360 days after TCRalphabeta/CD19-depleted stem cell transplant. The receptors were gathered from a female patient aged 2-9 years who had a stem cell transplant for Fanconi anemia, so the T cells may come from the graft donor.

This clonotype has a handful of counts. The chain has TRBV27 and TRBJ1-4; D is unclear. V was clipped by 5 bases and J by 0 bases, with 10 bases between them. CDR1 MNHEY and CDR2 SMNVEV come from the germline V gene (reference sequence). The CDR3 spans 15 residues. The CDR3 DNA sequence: TGTGCCAGCAGTCCATCGATAGCAACTAATGAAAAACTGTTTTTT. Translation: CASSPSIATNEKLFF.

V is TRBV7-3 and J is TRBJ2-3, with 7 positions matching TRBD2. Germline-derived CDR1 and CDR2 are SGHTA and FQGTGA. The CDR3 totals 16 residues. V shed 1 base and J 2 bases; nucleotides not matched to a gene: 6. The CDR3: CASSLKAGPFTDTQYF. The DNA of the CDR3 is TGTGCCAGCAGCTTAAAAGCGGGGCCCTTCACAGATACGCAGTATTTT. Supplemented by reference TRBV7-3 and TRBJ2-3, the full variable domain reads GAGVSQTPSNKVTEKGKYVELRCDPISGHTALYWYRQSLGQGPEFLIYFQGTGAADDSGLPNDRFFAVRPEGSVSTLKIQRTERGDSAVYLCASSLKAGPFTDTQYFGPGTRLTVL.

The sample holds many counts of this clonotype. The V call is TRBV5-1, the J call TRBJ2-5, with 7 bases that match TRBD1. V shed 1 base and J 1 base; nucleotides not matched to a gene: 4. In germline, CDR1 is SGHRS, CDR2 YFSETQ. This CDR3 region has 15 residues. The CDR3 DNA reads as TGCGCCAGCAGCTTGTCCGGGACAGCCCAAGAGACCCAGTACTTC. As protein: CASSLSGTAQETQYF.

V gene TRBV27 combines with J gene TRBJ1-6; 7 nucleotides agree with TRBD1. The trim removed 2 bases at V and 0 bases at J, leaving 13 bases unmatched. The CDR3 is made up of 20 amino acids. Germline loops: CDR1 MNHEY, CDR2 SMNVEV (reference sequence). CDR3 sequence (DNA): TGTGCCAGCAGTTTAGCTACCGGGACAGTTAGCATCTCCTATAATTCACCCCTCCACTTT. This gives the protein CASSLATGTVSISYNSPLHF.

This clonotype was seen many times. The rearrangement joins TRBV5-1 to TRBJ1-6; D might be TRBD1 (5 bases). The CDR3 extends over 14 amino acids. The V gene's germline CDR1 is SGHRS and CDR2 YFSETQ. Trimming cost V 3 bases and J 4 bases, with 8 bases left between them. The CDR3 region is CASSSQEYNSPLHF. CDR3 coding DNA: TGCGCCAGCAGCTCACAGGAGTATAATTCACCCCTCCACTTT.

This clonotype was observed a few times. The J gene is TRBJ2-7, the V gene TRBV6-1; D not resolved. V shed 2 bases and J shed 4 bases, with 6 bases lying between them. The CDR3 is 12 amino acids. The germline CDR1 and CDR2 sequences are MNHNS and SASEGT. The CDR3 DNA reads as TGTGCCAGCAGTGAAATGGGGTACGAGCAGTACTTC. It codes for CASSEMGYEQYF.

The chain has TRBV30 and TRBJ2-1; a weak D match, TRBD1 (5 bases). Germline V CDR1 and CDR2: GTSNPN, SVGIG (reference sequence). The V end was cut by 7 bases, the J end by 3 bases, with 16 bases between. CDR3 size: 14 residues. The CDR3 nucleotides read TGTGCCTCAGGGTCCAGGCGACACTACAATGAGCAGTTCTTC. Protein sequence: CASGSRRHYNEQFF.

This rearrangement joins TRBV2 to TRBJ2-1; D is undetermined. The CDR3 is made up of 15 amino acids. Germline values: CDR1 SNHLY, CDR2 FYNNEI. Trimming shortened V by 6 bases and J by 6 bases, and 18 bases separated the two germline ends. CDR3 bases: TGTGCCAGCAGCACAGACGGATGGGGTTTCAATGAGCAGTTCTTC. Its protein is CASSTDGWGFNEQFF.

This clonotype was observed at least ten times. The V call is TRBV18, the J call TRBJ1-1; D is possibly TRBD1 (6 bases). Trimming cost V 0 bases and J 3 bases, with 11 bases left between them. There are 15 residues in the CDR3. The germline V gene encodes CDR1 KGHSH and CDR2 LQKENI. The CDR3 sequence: CASSPPRGPYTEAFF. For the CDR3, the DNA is TGTGCCAGCTCACCACCCAGGGGCCCCTACACTGAAGCTTTCTTT.

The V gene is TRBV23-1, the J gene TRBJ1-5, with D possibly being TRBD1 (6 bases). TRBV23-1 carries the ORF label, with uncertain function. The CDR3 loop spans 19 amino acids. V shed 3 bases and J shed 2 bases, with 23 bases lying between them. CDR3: CASSHPRDKSLGGNQPQHF. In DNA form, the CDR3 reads TGCGCCAGCAGTCACCCCCGGGACAAGAGTTTGGGTGGCAATCAGCCCCAGCATTTT.

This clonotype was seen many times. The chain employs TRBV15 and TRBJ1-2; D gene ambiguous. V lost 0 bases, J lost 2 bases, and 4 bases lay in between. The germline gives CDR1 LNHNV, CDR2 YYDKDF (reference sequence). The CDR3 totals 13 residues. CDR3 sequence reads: CATSRDRNYGYTF. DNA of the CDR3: TGTGCCACCAGCAGAGACAGGAACTATGGCTACACCTTC.

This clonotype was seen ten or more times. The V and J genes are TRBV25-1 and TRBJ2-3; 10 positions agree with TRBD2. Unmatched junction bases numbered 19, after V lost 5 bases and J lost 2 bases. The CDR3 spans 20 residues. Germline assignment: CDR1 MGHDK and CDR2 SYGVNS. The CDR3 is CASSPRTRQPGTSVTDTQYF. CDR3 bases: TGTGCCAGCAGTCCCCGAACCCGGCAGCCCGGGACTAGCGTCACAGATACGCAGTATTTT.